The clone carrying this TCR beta chain was picked up many times. Its antigen is as yet unknown. The data belong to a study of T cell repertoires in cytomegalovirus infection. V dropped 3 bases and J dropped 0 bases, with 6 bases sitting between them. The CDR3 loop spans 15 amino acids. Germline CDR1 is SGHTA and CDR2 is FQGNSA. TCRdb called the reads again in MiXCR, with one record for every CDR3 protein. Of 550,000 to 850,000 distinct CDR3 sequences in the sample, around a third were seen once. The receptor's source is a human donor in good health (CMV status not recorded). Some clones in this sample may be carry-over from other donors' samples. The rearrangement links TRBV7-2 to TRBJ1-6; D gene uncertain. The sample here was cultured PBMCs, taken from culture after CMV antigen stimulation. The CDR3 DNA follows: TGTGCCAGCAGCTTCAAAAGCTCCTATAATTCACCCCTCCACTTT. As protein: CASSFKSSYNSPLHF.